The clone carrying this TCR beta chain was seen a single time. This sample is drawn from a study of blood T cell repertoires in COVID-19. As for the study in general: COVID-19 samples, acute and convalescent, were from the United States, Italy and Spain. PBMCs, B-cell-depleted T cells, or T cells provided the cDNA or gDNA that made up the material.

Germline CDR1 reads SGDLS; CDR2 reads YYNGEE. CDR3 length equals 14 residues. V was trimmed by 3 bases and J by 1 base, leaving 9 bases between them. In the original analysis: Cell counts per sample came from amplifying reference gene primers. The method was immunoSEQ multiplex PCR; TCRdb's version includes in-frame clones alone and lacks a portion of them. D and trimming come from the DNA, and the V and J calls and clone size come from that table. This table holds about 94,000 clones, approximately 83% found once. Sequencing was carried out using peripheral blood. This sequence joins TRBV9 and TRBJ2-3, with no clear D. The TCR sequence derives from a man aged 60 to 75 with acute or convalescent COVID-19. CDR3 in amino acids: CASSELVGTDTQYF. CDR3 DNA: TGTGCCAGCAGCGAGCTGGTCGGCACAGATACGCAGTATTTT.